These T cell receptor beta chains were read from a single sample in a study of T cells after yellow fever vaccination. TCRdb re-called the 5' RACE reads with MiXCR, one entry per CDR3 protein. The sample records 300,000 to 400,000 distinct CDR3 sequences, over 8% being singletons. Source: PBMCs, taken on the day of the first yellow fever vaccination. Receptors were obtained from a man aged 18 to 35 who received the YFV17D yellow fever vaccine. Each CDR3 is given with its conserved first and last residue. A D gene is named only where the DNA matches it firmly. Not all rows give a size; the values are once, few, many and, for expanded clones, a class.

j_gene | abundance | v_gene | d_gene | CDR3aa | CDR3nt
TRBJ1-1 | few | TRBV5-1 | . | CASSLLTGNTEAFF | TGCGCCAGCAGCCTCCTGACGGGGAACACTGAAGCTTTCTTT
TRBJ1-4 | few | TRBV2 | . | CASSESIYEKLFF | TGTGCCAGCAGTGAGTCCATCTATGAAAAACTGTTTTTT
TRBJ2-7 | few | TRBV5-4 | . | CASSTVADSYEQYF | TGTGCCAGCAGCACCGTGGCCGACTCCTACGAGCAGTACTTC
TRBJ2-1 | few | TRBV20-1 | TRBD2 | CSAREVAGINEQFF | TGCAGTGCTAGAGAAGTAGCGGGGATTAATGAGCAGTTCTTC
TRBJ1-2 | few | TRBV28 | TRBD1 | CATSSGTGGDGYTF | TGTGCCACCTCCTCCGGGACAGGGGGCGACGGCTACACCTTC
TRBJ2-1 | few | TRBV5-1 | . | CASSLNPQSDEQFF | TGCGCCAGCAGCTTGAACCCCCAGTCGGATGAGCAGTTCTTC
TRBJ2-3 | . | TRBV7-3 | TRBD2 | CASSLGASGGDTQYF | TGTGCCAGCAGCTTGGGGGCTAGCGGGGGAGATACGCAGTATTTT
TRBJ2-7 | . | TRBV3-1 | TRBD2 | CACSSGLADGGEQYF | TGTGCCTGCAGTTCCGGACTAGCGGACGGCGGGGAGCAGTACTTC
TRBJ2-5 | few | TRBV13 | . | CASSLEQGWETQYF | TGTGCCAGCAGCTTAGAACAGGGATGGGAGACCCAGTACTTC
TRBJ2-7 | few | TRBV4-3 | TRBD2 | CASSQDSLAGTYEQYF | TGCGCCAGCAGCCAAGATAGTCTAGCGGGGACCTACGAGCAGTACTTC
TRBJ2-3 | few | TRBV20-1 | . | CSALEGTDTQYF | TGCAGTGCTCTTGAGGGCACAGATACGCAGTATTTT
TRBJ2-6 | . | TRBV3-1 | TRBD2 | CASSTFTSGSSGANVLTF | TGTGCCAGCAGCACATTCACTAGCGGGAGCTCTGGGGCCAACGTCCTGACTTTC
TRBJ2-6 | few | TRBV24-1 | TRBD2 | CATSDSGGFGANVLTF | TGTGCCACCAGTGATTCCGGGGGGTTCGGGGCCAACGTCCTGACTTTC
TRBJ1-4 | many | TRBV7-9 | . | CASSLGGANEKLFF | TGTGCCAGCAGCTTGGGGGGCGCAAATGAAAAACTGTTTTTT
TRBJ2-5 | . | TRBV18 | . | CASSPTDSLGTQYF | TGTGCCAGCTCACCTACGGACAGCCTGGGTACCCAGTACTTC
TRBJ2-7 | . | TRBV29-1 | . | CSASGPYEQYF | TGCAGCGCTTCGGGACCCTACGAGCAGTACTTC